Below, 6 T cell receptor beta chains from the same sample are listed, as sequenced in a study of early stage breast cancer tumors. The method was immunoSEQ multiplex PCR; TCRdb's version includes in-frame clones alone and lacks a portion of them. In the table there are about 19,000 clones, around four fifths of which are singletons. The specimen was blood. All receptors come from a person between 65 and 79 years old with breast cancer.

The V and J genes are TRBV6-4 and TRBJ2-1, with 9 bases fitting TRBD1. CDR1 MRHNA and CDR2 SNTAGT come from the germline V gene. V was clipped by 0 bases and J by 2 bases; unmatched bases: 11. The CDR3 loop spans 19 amino acids. CDR3 coding DNA: TGTGCCAGCAGTGACTCAAAAGGGTCGGGACAGGGTACCTACAATGAGCAGTTCTTC. This codes for CASSDSKGSGQGTYNEQFF.

Turning to this clone: Additional DNA sequences in this sample encode the identical CDR3. This chain joins TRBV5-5 and TRBJ1-1; the match to TRBD1 covers 10 bases. The junction had 7 bases not matched to a gene; V was cut back by 4 bases and J by 4 bases. CDR3 size: 15 residues. The V gene's germline CDR1 is SGHKS and CDR2 YYEKEE (reference sequence). As DNA, the CDR3 is TGTGCCAGCAGCCTACACGGACAGGGGGGCACTGAAGCTTTCTTT. Residues: CASSLHGQGGTEAFF.

The rearrangement links TRBV7-2 to TRBJ1-6; TRBD1 matches 8 bases. Per the germline V gene, CDR1 is SGHTA and CDR2 is FQGNSA. There are 17 residues in the CDR3. The V and J ends lost 5 bases and 2 bases, in that order; junction bases with no gene match: 8. The CDR3 reads CASSPGGPSAYNSPLHF. The CDR3 nucleotides are TGTGCCAGCAGCCCAGGGGGCCCCAGCGCCTATAATTCACCCCTCCACTTT.

The chain is built from TRBV11-2 and TRBJ1-1; D uncertain. The CDR3 consists of 15 residues. Trimming pared 5 bases from V and 2 bases from J, leaving 15 bases between. Germline V gene lookup returns CDR1 SGHAT and CDR2 FQNNGV. The CDR3 DNA sequence: TGTGCCAGCAGCCTCTCCGACAAGGTTAACACTGAAGCTTTCTTT. This translates into CASSLSDKVNTEAFF.

This chain links TRBV15 with TRBJ1-6, with D perhaps matching TRBD1 (5 bases). The CDR3 runs 14 residues. The germline V gene has CDR1 LNHNV and CDR2 YYDKDF (reference sequence). Trimming shortened V by 5 bases and J by 7 bases, and 12 bases separated the two germline ends. CDR3 nucleotides: TGTGCCACCAGCTTCGGGGGAGGGAATTCACCCCTCCACTTT. Amino acids: CATSFGGGNSPLHF. Together with reference TRBV15 and TRBJ1-6, the CDR3 gives the full variable domain: DAMVIQNPRYQVTQFGKPVTLSCSQTLNHNVMYWYQQKSSQAPKLLFHYYDKDFNNEADTPDNFQSRRPNTSFCFLDIRSPGLGDTAMYLCATSFGGGNSPLHFGNGTRLTVT.

This rearrangement joins TRBV4-1 to TRBJ1-5, with D unclear. Trimming removed 7 bases at V and 1 base at J, with 14 bases between. The CDR3 sequence is 15 residues long. Germline assignment: CDR1 MGHRA and CDR2 YSYEKL. The CDR3 bases are TGCGCCAGCACCTCCGATCTAATGAGCAATCAGCCCCAGCATTTT. Translation gives CASTSDLMSNQPQHF.